This TCR beta chain was observed in a study of blood T cell repertoires in COVID-19. About the study: Samples representing acute and convalescent COVID-19 were sourced from the United States, Italy and Spain. The analysed material was cDNA or gDNA that came from T cells, B-cell-depleted T cells, or PBMCs.

The germline gives CDR1 MDHEN, CDR2 SYDVKM. Trimming left V 4 bases short and J 5 bases short, with 9 bases between. This CDR3 contains 13 residues. The authors' processing: The authors estimated nucleated cell counts from reference gene primer amplification. The method was immunoSEQ multiplex PCR; TCRdb's version includes in-frame clones alone and lacks a portion of them. D and trimming come from the DNA, and the V and J calls and clone size come from that table. The data show 28,000 or so clones, around 90% seen once. The V and J genes are TRBV28 and TRBJ1-5; D is ambiguous. The sample consisted of peripheral blood. This clonotype was obtained from a man between 70 and 80 years old with acute or convalescent COVID-19. CDR3 loop: CASSSLTYQPQHF. The DNA of the CDR3 is TGTGCCAGCAGTTCGCTGACTTATCAGCCCCAGCATTTT.